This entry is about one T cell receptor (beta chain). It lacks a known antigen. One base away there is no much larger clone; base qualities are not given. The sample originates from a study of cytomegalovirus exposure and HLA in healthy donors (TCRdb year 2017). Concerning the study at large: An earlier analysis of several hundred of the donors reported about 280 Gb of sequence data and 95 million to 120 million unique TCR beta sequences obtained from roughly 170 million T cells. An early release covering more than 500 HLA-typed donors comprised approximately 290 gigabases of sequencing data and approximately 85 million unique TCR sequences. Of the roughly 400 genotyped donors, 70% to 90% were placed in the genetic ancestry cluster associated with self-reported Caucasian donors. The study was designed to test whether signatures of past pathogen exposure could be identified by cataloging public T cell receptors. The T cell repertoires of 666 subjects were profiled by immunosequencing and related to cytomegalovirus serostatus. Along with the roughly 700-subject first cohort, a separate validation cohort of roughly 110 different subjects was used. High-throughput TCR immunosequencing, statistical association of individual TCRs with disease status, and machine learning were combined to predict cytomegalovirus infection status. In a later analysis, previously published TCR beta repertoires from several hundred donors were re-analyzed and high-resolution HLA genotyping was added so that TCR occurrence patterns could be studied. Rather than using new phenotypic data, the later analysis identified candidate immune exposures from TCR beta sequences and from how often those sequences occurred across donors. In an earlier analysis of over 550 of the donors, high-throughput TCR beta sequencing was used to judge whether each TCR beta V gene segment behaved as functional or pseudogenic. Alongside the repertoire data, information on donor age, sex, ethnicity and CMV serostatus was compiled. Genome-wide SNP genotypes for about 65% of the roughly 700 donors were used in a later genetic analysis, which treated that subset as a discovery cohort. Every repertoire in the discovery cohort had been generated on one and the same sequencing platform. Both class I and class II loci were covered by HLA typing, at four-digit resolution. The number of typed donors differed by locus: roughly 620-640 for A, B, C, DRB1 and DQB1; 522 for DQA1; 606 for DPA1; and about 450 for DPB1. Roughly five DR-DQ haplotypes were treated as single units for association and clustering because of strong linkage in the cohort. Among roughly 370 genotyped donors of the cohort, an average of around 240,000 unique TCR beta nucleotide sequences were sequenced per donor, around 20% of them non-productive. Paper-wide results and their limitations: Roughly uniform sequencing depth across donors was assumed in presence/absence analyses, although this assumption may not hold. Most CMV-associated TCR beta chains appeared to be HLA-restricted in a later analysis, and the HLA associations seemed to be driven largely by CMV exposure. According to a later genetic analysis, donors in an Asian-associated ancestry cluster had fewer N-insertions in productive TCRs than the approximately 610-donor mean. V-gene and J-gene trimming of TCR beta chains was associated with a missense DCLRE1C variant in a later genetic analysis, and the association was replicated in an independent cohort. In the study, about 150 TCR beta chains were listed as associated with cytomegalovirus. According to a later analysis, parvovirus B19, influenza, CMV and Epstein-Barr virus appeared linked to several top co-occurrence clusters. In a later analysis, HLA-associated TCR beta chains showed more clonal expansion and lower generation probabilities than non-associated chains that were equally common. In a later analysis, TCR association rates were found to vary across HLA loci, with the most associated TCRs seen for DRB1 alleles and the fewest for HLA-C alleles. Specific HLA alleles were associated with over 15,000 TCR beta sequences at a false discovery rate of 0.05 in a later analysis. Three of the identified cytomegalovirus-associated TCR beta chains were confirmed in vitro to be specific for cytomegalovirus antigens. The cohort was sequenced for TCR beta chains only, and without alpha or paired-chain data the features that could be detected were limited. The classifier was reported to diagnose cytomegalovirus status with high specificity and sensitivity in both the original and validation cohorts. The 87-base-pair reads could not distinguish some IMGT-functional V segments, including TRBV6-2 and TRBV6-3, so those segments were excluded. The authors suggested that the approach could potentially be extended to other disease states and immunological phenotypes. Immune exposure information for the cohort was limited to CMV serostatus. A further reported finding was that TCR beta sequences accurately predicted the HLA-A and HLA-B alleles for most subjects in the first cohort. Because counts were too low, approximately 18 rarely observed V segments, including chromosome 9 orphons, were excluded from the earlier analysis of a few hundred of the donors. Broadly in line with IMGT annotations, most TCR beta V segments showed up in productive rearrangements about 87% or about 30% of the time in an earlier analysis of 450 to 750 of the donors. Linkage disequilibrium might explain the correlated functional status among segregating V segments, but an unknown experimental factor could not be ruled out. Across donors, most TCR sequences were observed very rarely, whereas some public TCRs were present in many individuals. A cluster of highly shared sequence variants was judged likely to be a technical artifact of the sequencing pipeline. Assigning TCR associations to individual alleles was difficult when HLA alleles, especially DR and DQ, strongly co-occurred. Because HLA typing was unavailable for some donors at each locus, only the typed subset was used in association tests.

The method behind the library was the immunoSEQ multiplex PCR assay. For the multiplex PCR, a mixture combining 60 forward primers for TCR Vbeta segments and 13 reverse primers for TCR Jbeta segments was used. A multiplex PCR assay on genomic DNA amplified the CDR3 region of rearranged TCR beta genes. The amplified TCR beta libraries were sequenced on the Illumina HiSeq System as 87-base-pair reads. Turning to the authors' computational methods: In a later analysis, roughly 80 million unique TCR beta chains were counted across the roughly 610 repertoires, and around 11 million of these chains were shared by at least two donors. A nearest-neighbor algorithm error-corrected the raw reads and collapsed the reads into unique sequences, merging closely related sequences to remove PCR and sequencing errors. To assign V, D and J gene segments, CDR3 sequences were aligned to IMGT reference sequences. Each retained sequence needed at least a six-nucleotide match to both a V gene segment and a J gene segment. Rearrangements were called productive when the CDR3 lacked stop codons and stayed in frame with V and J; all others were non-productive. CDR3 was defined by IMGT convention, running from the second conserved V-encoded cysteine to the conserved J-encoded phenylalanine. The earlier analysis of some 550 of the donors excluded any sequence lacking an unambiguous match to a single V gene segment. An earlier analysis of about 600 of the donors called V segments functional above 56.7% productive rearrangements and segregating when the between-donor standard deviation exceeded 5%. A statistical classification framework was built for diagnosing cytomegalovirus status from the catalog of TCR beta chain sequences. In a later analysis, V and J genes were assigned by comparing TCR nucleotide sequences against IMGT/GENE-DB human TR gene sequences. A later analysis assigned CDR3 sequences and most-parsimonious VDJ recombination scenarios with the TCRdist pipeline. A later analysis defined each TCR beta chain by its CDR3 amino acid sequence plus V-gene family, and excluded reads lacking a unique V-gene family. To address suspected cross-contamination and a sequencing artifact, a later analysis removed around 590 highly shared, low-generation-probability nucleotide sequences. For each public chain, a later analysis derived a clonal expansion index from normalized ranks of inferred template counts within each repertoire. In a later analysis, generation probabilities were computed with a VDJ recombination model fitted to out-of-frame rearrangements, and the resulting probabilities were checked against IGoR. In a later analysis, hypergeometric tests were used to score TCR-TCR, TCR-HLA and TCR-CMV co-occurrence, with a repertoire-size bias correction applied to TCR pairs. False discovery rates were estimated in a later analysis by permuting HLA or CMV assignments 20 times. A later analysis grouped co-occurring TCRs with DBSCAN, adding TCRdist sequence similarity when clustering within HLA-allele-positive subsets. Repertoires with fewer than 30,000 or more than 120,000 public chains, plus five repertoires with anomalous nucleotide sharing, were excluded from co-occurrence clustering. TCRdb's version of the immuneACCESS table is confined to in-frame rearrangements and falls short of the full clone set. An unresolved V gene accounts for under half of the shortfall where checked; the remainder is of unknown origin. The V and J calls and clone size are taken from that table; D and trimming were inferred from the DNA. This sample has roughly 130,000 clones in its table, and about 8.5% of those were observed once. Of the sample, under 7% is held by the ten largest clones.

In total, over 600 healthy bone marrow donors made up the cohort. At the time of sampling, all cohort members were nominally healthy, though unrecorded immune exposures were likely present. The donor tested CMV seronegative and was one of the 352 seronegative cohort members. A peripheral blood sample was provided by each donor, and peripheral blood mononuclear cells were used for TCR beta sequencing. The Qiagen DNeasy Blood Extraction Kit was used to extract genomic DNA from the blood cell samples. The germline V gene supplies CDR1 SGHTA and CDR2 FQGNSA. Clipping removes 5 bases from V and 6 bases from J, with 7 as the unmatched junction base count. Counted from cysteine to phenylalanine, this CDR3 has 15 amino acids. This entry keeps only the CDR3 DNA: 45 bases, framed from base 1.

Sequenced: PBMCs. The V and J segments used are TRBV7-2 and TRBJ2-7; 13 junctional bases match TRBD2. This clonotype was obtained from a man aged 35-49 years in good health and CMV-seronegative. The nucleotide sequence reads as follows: TGTGCCAGCAGCCAACTAGCGGGGGGGCTGGGCGAGCAGTACTTC. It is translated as CASSQLAGGLGEQYF.